This TCR beta chain came from a study of T cell changes during pregnancy in multiple sclerosis. Profiling relied on immunoSEQ multiplex PCR, and the TCRdb table lists in-frame clones only, not all of them. The sample records approximately 71,000 clones, 80% to 95% being singletons. This clone has just one count. Trimming left V 7 bases short and J 4 bases short, with 20 bases between. The CDR3 spans 15 residues. In germline, CDR1 is SGHDT, CDR2 YYEEEE. The V and J genes are TRBV5-6 and TRBJ1-1, with a weak D call TRBD1 (5 bases). The receptor comes from a female donor with multiple sclerosis, enrolled in a pregnancy study. Sequenced here: peripheral blood, sampled in the second trimester of pregnancy. The DNA of the CDR3 is TGTGCCAGCTCTTACGGGAGGGGTTGGGCCACTGAAGCTTTCTTT. Translation: CASSYGRGWATEAFF.